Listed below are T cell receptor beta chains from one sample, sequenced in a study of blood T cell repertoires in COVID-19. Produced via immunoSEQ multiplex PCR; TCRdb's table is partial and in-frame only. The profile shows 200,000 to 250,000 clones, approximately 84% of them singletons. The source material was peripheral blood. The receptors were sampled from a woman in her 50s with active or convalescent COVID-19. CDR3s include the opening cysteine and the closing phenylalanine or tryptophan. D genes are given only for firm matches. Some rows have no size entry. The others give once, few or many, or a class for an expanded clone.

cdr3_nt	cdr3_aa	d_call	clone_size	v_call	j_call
TGTGCCAGCAGTGAACGGGAGGGAAACACCATATATTTT	CASSEREGNTIYF	.	.	TRBV6-1	TRBJ1-3
TGTGCCATCAGTTTAGGAGGTGGGAATGAAAAACTGTTTTTT	CAISLGGGNEKLFF	.	.	TRBV10-3	TRBJ1-4
TGTGCCAGTAGGGGGGGACAGGGGACAGGGCAGCCCCAGCATTTT	CASRGGQGTGQPQHF	TRBD1	once	TRBV19	TRBJ1-5
TGTGCCATCAGCCTTAGCGGGACCGGGGAGCTGTTTTTT	CAISLSGTGELFF	TRBD2	once	TRBV10-3	TRBJ2-2
TGTGCCAGCAAAGGAGAAGCAACTAATGAAAAACTGTTTTTT	CASKGEATNEKLFF	.	few	TRBV2	TRBJ1-4
TGTGCCAGCAGCCAAGTAACCGGACAGGGCGGGTCACCCCTCCACTTT	CASSQVTGQGGSPLHF	TRBD1	.	TRBV4-2	TRBJ1-6
TGTGCCAGCAGCTCAACCGACGGGGGTAACTATGGCTACACCTTC	CASSSTDGGNYGYTF	.	.	TRBV5-5	TRBJ1-2
TGTGCCAGCAGCTTTGCCGGGACTACGGGATTCTATGGCTACACCTTC	CASSFAGTTGFYGYTF	.	.	TRBV5-6	TRBJ1-2
TGTGCCAGCAGCCAAGTGACCCCGCGGGAATTTAACTATGGCTACACCTTC	CASSQVTPREFNYGYTF	.	.	TRBV14	TRBJ1-2
TGTGCCAGCAGCCCAGGACGGGGAACCTACAATGAGCAGTTCTTC	CASSPGRGTYNEQFF	.	few	TRBV6-5	TRBJ2-1
TGCGCCAGCAGCTTAAGCGGGGCCGACAATCAGCCCCAGCATTTT	CASSLSGADNQPQHF	.	.	TRBV5-1	TRBJ1-5
TGTGCCACCAGTGATGCGGCAGGGCTTGTAGGTGGCTACACCTTC	CATSDAAGLVGGYTF	.	once	TRBV24-1	TRBJ1-2
TGTGCCAGCAGTTTTGAGACAGGGGGCGATGAGCAGTTCTTC	CASSFETGGDEQFF	TRBD1	many	TRBV28	TRBJ2-1
TGTGCCAGCAGTTTCTGGGGACTAGCAAAAGAGACCCAGTACTTC	CASSFWGLAKETQYF	TRBD2	.	TRBV28	TRBJ2-5
TGTGCCAGCTCACCAAACAGGGATGGAGAAAAACTGTTTTTT	CASSPNRDGEKLFF	.	.	TRBV18	TRBJ1-4
TGTGCCAGCAGCCGCCGAGGGCCTCAGAACACCGGGGAGCTGTTTTTT	CASSRRGPQNTGELFF	.	.	TRBV14	TRBJ2-2
TGTGCCAGCATTTTGACAGGCAATAGCAATCAGCCCCAGCATTTT	CASILTGNSNQPQHF	.	few	TRBV6-5	TRBJ1-5
TGCGCCAGCAGCCGTATCTTTACAGGGGCAGCGAACACTGAAGCTTTCTTT	CASSRIFTGAANTEAFF	TRBD1	.	TRBV4-1	TRBJ1-1
TGTGCCAGCAGGAAGGGACAGCTTAATTCACCCCTCCACTTT	CASRKGQLNSPLHF	TRBD1	.	TRBV14	TRBJ1-6
TGTGCCAGCAGCCTCAAGGGGGAAAAACTGTTTTTT	CASSLKGEKLFF	.	.	TRBV12-3/TRBV12-4	TRBJ1-4
TGCGCCAGCAGCCCCCGGTCAGGGGTGGGATCCTATGGCTACACCTTC	CASSPRSGVGSYGYTF	.	.	TRBV5-1	TRBJ1-2
TGTGCCAGCAGGGCCGGAGGGCAGGGGAACACCGGGGAGCTGTTTTTT	CASRAGGQGNTGELFF	.	.	TRBV5-4	TRBJ2-2
TGTGCCAGCAGTGCGTCCAGGGAGCAGTTCTTC	CASSASREQFF	.	.	TRBV28	TRBJ2-1
TGTGCCACCAGCAAGGGACTAGCGGGAGCCCATGAGCAGTTCTTC	CATSKGLAGAHEQFF	TRBD2	.	TRBV24-1	TRBJ2-1
TGTGCCAGCAGCGCTGGACTAGCGGCCTTCGCAGATACGCAGTATTTT	CASSAGLAAFADTQYF	TRBD2	.	TRBV7-3	TRBJ2-3
TGTGCCAGCAGTCCGGGTGGTAGCGGGGGGAATGAGCAGTTCTTC	CASSPGGSGGNEQFF	TRBD2	.	TRBV28	TRBJ2-1
TGTGCCAGCTCACCCACACAGGGGACGTGGGCTTTCTTT	CASSPTQGTWAFF	TRBD1	.	TRBV18	TRBJ1-1
TGCAGGGGGGCCAGGGCCCATTCACCCCTCCACTTT	CRGARAHSPLHF	.	.	TRBV29-1	TRBJ1-6
TGTGCCAGTTTTAGAGGAAACACCATATATTTT	CASFRGNTIYF	.	.	TRBV19	TRBJ1-3